The rows below give T cell receptor beta chains drawn from one sample of a study of T-cell reconstitution after alpha-beta-depleted transplantation in children. One entry per CDR3 protein results from TCRdb running MiXCR on the PCR reads. The sample has hundreds of thousands of distinct CDR3 sequences; around 16% are singletons. Source: PBMCs from the stem cell graft donor, taken from the stem cell graft. These receptors all stem from a human donor who donated a stem cell graft to a child with acute myeloid leukemia. CDR3s include the opening cysteine and the closing phenylalanine or tryptophan. D genes are given only for firm matches. Size values are once, few and many counts, or a class for expanded clones, and some rows have none.

size	length	J	D	V	CDR3	DNA
.	17	TRBJ2-3	TRBD2	TRBV4-1	CASSQVGLAEETDTPYF	TGCGCCAGCAGCCAAGTAGGACTAGCGGAGGAAACAGATACGCCGTATTTT
.	13	TRBJ2-2	.	TRBV7-2	CASSYGTDGKLFF	TGTGCCAGCAGCTACGGGACGGACGGGAAGCTGTTTTTT
.	13	TRBJ2-5	.	TRBV4-1	CASSQAGSETQYF	TGCGCCAGCAGCCAAGCAGGGTCAGAGACCCAGTACTTC
many	17	TRBJ2-3	TRBD2	TRBV20-1	CSARDAFRGDRTDTQYF	TGCAGTGCTAGAGACGCCTTCCGGGGGGACCGCACAGATACGCAGTATTTT
many	15	TRBJ2-3	.	TRBV20-1	CSASRRPSSTDTQYF	TGCAGTGCTAGCCGACGACCCTCTAGCACAGATACGCAGTATTTT
many	15	TRBJ1-1	TRBD1	TRBV20-1	CSARDRGYGDTEAFF	TGCAGTGCTAGGGACAGGGGATATGGCGACACTGAAGCTTTCTTT
few	18	TRBJ2-3	TRBD2	TRBV11-1	CASSAGGFGGDGTDTQYF	TGTGCCAGCAGCGCGGGAGGATTCGGGGGCGACGGCACAGATACGCAGTATTTT
few	18	TRBJ2-1	.	TRBV11-2	CASSPRQSTGGLRNEQFF	TGTGCCAGCAGCCCAAGACAATCGACGGGGGGCCTAAGAAATGAGCAGTTCTTC
few	15	TRBJ1-1	.	TRBV12-3/TRBV12-4	CASSLGLRMRTEAFF	TGTGCCAGCAGTTTAGGCCTGCGGATGAGGACTGAAGCTTTCTTT
many	14	TRBJ1-2	TRBD1	TRBV20-1	CSATPGDRWDGYTF	TGCAGTGCTACTCCTGGGGACAGGTGGGATGGCTACACCTTC
few	14	TRBJ1-5	.	TRBV20-1	CSARDQTDNQPQHF	TGCAGTGCTAGAGACCAAACAGATAATCAGCCCCAGCATTTT
few	12	TRBJ2-3	.	TRBV30	CAWSDAGTTQYF	TGTGCCTGGAGTGATGCCGGGACGACGCAGTATTTT
many	13	TRBJ2-3	.	TRBV29-1	CSVTAPSTDTQYF	TGCAGCGTGACGGCCCCTAGCACAGATACGCAGTATTTT
.	15	TRBJ2-2	TRBD1	TRBV6-1	CASRAMGQGFGELFF	TGTGCCAGCAGAGCTATGGGACAGGGTTTCGGGGAGCTGTTTTTT
many	13	TRBJ2-2	.	TRBV29-1	CSTTWGNTGELFF	TGCAGCACGACTTGGGGCAACACCGGGGAGCTGTTTTTT
.	15	TRBJ1-4	TRBD1	TRBV7-2	CASSSRQGAGEKLFF	TGTGCCAGCAGCTCCCGGCAGGGGGCTGGTGAAAAACTGTTTTTT
few	14	TRBJ1-3	.	TRBV18	CASSPDTSGNTIYF	TGTGCCAGCTCACCTGACACTTCTGGAAACACCATATATTTT
many	14	TRBJ2-3	TRBD2	TRBV5-1	CASSLAGVRDTQYF	TGCGCCAGCAGCTTAGCGGGGGTCCGAGATACGCAGTATTTT
.	13	TRBJ1-2	.	TRBV7-2	CASTPGGRVGYTF	TGTGCCAGCACCCCTGGGGGGCGCGTTGGCTACACCTTC
.	13	TRBJ2-2	.	TRBV29-1	CSVDSPRAGELFF	TGCAGCGTGGACAGCCCAAGGGCCGGGGAGCTGTTTTTT
many	13	TRBJ1-1	.	TRBV6-5	CASSYSLQAEAFF	TGTGCCAGCAGTTACTCTCTGCAGGCTGAAGCTTTCTTT
many	13	TRBJ1-1	.	TRBV30	CAWSGGGRNEAFF	TGTGCCTGGAGTGGAGGGGGGCGGAATGAAGCTTTCTTT
few	17	TRBJ1-1	.	TRBV4-1	CASSQDPPGYGNTEAFF	TGCGCCAGCAGCCAAGATCCCCCCGGATATGGGAACACTGAAGCTTTCTTT
many	14	TRBJ2-1	TRBD2	TRBV12-3/TRBV12-4	CASSAPGLYNEQFF	TGTGCCAGCAGTGCCCCGGGACTATACAATGAGCAGTTCTTC
.	12	TRBJ2-3	.	TRBV5-6	CASSPQRGAQYF	TGTGCCAGCAGCCCCCAGAGGGGGGCGCAGTATTTT
many	13	TRBJ2-3	.	TRBV20-1	CSATPRAPDTQYF	TGCAGTGCTACCCCCCGGGCCCCGGATACGCAGTATTTT
many	14	TRBJ2-7	.	TRBV18	CASSPSTSFYEQYF	TGTGCCAGCTCACCCTCCACTAGTTTCTACGAGCAGTACTTC
.	18	TRBJ1-3	.	TRBV13	CASSWEGPDNLPGNTIYF	TGTGCCAGCAGCTGGGAGGGCCCGGATAACCTACCTGGAAACACCATATATTTT
.	14	TRBJ1-2	TRBD1	TRBV9	CASSVLTGDYGYTF	TGTGCCAGCAGCGTTCTGACAGGGGACTATGGCTACACCTTC
.	13	TRBJ2-7	.	TRBV14	CASSLRPRREQYF	TGTGCCAGCAGCCTTCGACCCCGCCGGGAGCAGTACTTC
many	14	TRBJ1-4	TRBD1	TRBV29-1	CSVEDDTGGEKLFF	TGCAGCGTTGAAGATGATACAGGGGGTGAAAAACTGTTTTTT
.	12	TRBJ2-5	.	TRBV7-9	CASSLSQETLYF	TGTGCCAGCAGCTTATCCCAAGAGACCCTGTACTTC
many	11	TRBJ2-5	.	TRBV6-5	CASSREETQYF	TGTGCCAGCAGTCGGGAGGAGACCCAGTACTTC
.	16	TRBJ1-1	TRBD1	TRBV12-3/TRBV12-4	CASSLRGDRGNTEAFF	TGTGCCAGCAGTTTAAGGGGAGACAGGGGAAACACTGAAGCTTTCTTT
.	16	TRBJ1-5	TRBD1	TRBV7-9	CASSLGGQGVGQPQHF	TGTGCCAGCAGCTTGGGAGGACAGGGAGTGGGTCAGCCCCAGCATTTT
.	16	TRBJ1-5	TRBD1	TRBV6-2/TRBV6-3	CASSDPGQGAGQPQHF	TGTGCCAGCAGCGACCCGGGACAGGGGGCAGGTCAGCCCCAGCATTTT
many	13	TRBJ1-4	TRBD1	TRBV20-1	CSAPTGTGREGFF	TGCAGTGCACCTACAGGGACAGGGCGGGAAGGGTTTTTT
many	14	TRBJ1-5	.	TRBV20-1	CSAARGTIGQPQHF	TGCAGTGCAGCCCGAGGAACTATTGGCCAGCCCCAGCATTTT
.	12	TRBJ2-3	.	TRBV30	CAWSGAADTQYF	TGTGCCTGGTCGGGAGCGGCAGATACGCAGTATTTT
.	12	TRBJ1-1	.	TRBV15	CATSRDWDRAFF	TGTGCCACCAGCAGAGATTGGGATAGGGCTTTCTTT